The rows below give T cell receptor beta chains drawn from one sample of a study of regulatory T cells in long-lasting Graves disease. A single record per CDR3 protein comes from TCRdb applying MiXCR to the multiplex PCR reads. There are 200,000 to 300,000 distinct CDR3 sequences in the sample; just over 20% occur only once, and around 13% lies in the top ten. The source material was peripheral blood mononuclear cells (PBMCs), sampled at new diagnosis, from a patient treated with antithyroid drugs. The receptors were sampled from a female donor with Graves disease. CDR3s include the opening cysteine and the closing phenylalanine or tryptophan. Fields, in order: CDR3 DNA, CDR3 protein, V gene, D gene, clone size, J gene. The D gene is left open where the match is weak. Some rows mark clone size as missing; the rest say once, few, many or name a class of expanded clone.

TGTGCCACCACTTTAGGGGGACGAATGGAAAAACTGTTTTTT	CATTLGGRMEKLFF	TRBV28	NA	many	TRBJ1-4
TGTGCCAGCAGTTTCCTCTTCTTGAAAAACAGGGGTACCACTGAAGCTTTCTTT	CASSFLFLKNRGTTEAFF	TRBV28	TRBD1	NA	TRBJ1-1
TGTGCCATCAGTGAAAGGGGATCTGGCTACACCTTC	CAISERGSGYTF	TRBV10-3	NA	many	TRBJ1-2
TGTGCCAGCAGTTTCTGGACAGGGCTCACTGAAGCTTTCTTT	CASSFWTGLTEAFF	TRBV12-3/TRBV12-4	TRBD1	many	TRBJ1-1
TGCGCCAGCAGCCAAGATCTCAGTGAGACCCAGTACTTC	CASSQDLSETQYF	TRBV4-1	NA	many	TRBJ2-5
TGTGCCAGCAGCTTCAGTTGGCAGGGGGGCTACGAGCAGTACTTC	CASSFSWQGGYEQYF	TRBV5-1	NA	many	TRBJ2-7
TGTGCCACCAGCAGAACCGCGGGTGAAAAACTGTTTTTT	CATSRTAGEKLFF	TRBV15	NA	few	TRBJ1-4
TGTGCCAGCAGCCCTGGAGGACAGGGCAGCAATCAGCCCCAGCATTTT	CASSPGGQGSNQPQHF	TRBV11-3	TRBD1	NA	TRBJ1-5
TGTGCCACCAGTGGCAGACTCACCTACGAGCAGTACTTC	CATSGRLTYEQYF	TRBV24-1	NA	many	TRBJ2-7
TGTGCCATCAGTCGCGGAGGGGACGGGGAGCTGTTTTTT	CAISRGGDGELFF	TRBV10-3	NA	many	TRBJ2-2
TGTGCCAGCAGCTTGGAAACAGGGTTCACTGGGGCCAACGTCCTGACTTTC	CASSLETGFTGANVLTF	TRBV11-1	NA	NA	TRBJ2-6